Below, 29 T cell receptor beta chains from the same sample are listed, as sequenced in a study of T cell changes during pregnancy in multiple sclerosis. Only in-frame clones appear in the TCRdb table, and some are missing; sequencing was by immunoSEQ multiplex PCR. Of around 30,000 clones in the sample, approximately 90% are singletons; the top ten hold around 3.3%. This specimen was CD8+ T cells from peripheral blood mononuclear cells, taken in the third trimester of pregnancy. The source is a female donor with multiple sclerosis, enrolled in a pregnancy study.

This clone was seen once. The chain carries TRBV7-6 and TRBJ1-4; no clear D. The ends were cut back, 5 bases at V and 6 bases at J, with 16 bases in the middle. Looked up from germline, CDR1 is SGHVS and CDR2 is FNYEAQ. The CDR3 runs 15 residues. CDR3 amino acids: CASSPWVGRDEKLFF. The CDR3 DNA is TGTGCCAGCAGCCCGTGGGTAGGGAGGGATGAAAAACTGTTTTTT.

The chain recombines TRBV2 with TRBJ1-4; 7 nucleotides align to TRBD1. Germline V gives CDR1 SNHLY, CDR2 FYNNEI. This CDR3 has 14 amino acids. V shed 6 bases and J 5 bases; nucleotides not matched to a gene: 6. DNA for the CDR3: TGTGCCAGCAGAGTCCGGACAGGAAATGAAAAACTGTTTTTT. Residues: CASRVRTGNEKLFF.

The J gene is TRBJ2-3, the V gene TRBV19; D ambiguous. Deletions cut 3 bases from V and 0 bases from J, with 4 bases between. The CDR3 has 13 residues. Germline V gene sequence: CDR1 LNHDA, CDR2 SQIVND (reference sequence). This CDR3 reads CASSIPSTDTQYF. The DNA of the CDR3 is TGTGCCAGTAGTATCCCTAGCACAGATACGCAGTATTTT.

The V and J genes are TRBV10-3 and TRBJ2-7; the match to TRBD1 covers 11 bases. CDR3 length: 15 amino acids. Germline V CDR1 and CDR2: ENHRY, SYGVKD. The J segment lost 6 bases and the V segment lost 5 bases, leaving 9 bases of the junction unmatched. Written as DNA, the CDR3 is TGTGCCATCAGTTGGACAGGGGGCCGTCTAGGCGAGCAGTACTTC. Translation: CAISWTGGRLGEQYF.

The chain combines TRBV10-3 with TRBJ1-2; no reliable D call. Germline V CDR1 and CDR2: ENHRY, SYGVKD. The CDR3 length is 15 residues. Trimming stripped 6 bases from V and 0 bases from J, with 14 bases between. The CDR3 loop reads CAIREYSVTNYGYTF. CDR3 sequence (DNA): TGTGCCATCAGAGAATATTCGGTAACTAACTATGGCTACACCTTC.

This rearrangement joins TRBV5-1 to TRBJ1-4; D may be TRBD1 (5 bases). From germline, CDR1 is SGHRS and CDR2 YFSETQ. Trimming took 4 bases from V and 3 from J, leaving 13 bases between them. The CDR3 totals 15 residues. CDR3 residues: CASSTLGEANEKLFF. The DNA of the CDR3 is TGCGCCAGCAGCACCTTAGGGGAGGCTAATGAAAAACTGTTTTTT.

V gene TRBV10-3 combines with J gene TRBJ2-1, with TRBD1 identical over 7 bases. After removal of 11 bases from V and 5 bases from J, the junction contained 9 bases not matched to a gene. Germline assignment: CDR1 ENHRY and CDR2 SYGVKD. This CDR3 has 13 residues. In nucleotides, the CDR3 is TGTGCCTCAAGTTCCGGGACAGACAATGAGCAGTTCTTC. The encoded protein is CASSSGTDNEQFF.

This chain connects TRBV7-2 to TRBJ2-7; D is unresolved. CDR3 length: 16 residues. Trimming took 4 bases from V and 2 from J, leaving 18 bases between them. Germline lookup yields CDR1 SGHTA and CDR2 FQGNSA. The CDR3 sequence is CASSSHQAGYPYEQYF. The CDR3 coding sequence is TGTGCCAGCAGCTCGCACCAGGCAGGATACCCCTACGAGCAGTACTTC.

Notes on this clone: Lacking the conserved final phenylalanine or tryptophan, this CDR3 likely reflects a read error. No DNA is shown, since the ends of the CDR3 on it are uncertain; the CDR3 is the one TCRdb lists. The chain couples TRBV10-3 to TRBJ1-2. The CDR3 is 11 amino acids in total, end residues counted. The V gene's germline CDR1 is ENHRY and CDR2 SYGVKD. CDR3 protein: CATRCRSRGED.

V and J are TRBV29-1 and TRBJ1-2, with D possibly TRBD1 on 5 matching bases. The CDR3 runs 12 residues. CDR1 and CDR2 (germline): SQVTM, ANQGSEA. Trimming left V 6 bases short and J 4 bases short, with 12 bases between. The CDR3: CSVTTAPYGYTF. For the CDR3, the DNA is TGCAGCGTGACGACAGCTCCCTATGGCTACACCTTC.

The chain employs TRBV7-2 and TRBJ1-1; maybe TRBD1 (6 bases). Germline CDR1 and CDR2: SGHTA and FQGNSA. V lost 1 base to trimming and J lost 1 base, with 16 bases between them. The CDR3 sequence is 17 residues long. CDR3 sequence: CASSLEFRGVGNTEAFF. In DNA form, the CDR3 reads TGTGCCAGCAGCTTAGAATTCAGGGGCGTGGGGAACACTGAAGCTTTCTTT.

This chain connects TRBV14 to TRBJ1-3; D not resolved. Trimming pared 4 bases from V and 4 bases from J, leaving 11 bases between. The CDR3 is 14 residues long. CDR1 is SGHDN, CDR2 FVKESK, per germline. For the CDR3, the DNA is TGTGCCAGCAGCCCCTACGCGTTGGGAAACACCATATATTTT. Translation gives CASSPYALGNTIYF. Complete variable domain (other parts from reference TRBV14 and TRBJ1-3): EAGVTQFPSHSVIEKGQTVTLRCDPISGHDNLYWYRRVMGKEIKFLLHFVKESKQDESGMPNNRFLAERTGGTYSTLKVQPAELEDSGVYFCASSPYALGNTIYFGEGSWLTVV.

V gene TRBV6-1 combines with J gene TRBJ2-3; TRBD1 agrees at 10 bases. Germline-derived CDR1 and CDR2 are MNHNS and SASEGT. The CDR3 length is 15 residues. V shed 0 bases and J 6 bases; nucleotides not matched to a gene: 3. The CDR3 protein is CASSEADRGVDTQYF. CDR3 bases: TGTGCCAGCAGTGAAGCGGACAGGGGGGTGGATACGCAGTATTTT.

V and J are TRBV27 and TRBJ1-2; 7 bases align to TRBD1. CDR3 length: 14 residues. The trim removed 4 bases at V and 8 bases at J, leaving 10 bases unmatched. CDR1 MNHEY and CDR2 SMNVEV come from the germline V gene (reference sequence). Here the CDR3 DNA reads TGTGCCAGCAGTTCCGGACAGGCCGCTAAGGGCTACACCTTC. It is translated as CASSSGQAAKGYTF.

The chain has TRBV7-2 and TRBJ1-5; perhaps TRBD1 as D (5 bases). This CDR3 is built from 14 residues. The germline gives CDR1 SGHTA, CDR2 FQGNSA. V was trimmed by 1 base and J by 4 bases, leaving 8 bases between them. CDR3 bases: TGTGCCAGCAGCTTAGAGGCAGGGAATCAGCCCCAGCATTTT. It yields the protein CASSLEAGNQPQHF.

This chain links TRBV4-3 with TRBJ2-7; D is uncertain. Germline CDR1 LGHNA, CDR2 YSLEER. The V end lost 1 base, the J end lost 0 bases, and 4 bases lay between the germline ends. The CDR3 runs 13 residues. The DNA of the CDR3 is TGCGCCAGCAGCCAAGGACTCTCCTACGAGCAGTACTTC. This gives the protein CASSQGLSYEQYF.

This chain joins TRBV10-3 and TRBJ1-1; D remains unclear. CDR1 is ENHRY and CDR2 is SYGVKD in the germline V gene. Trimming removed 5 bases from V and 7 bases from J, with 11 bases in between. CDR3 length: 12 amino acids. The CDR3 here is CAISPGTGEAFF. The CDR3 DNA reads TGTGCCATCAGTCCGGGTACGGGTGAAGCTTTCTTT.

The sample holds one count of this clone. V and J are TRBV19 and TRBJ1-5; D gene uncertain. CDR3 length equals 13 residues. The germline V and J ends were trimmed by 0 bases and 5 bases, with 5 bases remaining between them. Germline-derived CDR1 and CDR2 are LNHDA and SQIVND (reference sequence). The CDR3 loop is CASSIDRYQPQHF. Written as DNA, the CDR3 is TGTGCCAGTAGTATAGACAGGTATCAGCCCCAGCATTTT.

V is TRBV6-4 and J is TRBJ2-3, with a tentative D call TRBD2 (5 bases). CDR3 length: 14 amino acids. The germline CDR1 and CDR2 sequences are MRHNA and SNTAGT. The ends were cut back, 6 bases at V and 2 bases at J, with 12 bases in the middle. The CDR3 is CASSEAVDTDTQYF. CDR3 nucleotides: TGTGCCAGCAGCGAAGCGGTTGACACAGATACGCAGTATTTT.

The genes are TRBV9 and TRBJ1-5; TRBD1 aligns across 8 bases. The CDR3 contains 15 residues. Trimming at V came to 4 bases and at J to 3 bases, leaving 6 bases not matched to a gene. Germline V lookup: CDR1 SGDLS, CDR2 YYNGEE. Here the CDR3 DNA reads TGTGCCAGCAGCTTGGGACAGGCGTTCAATCAGCCCCAGCATTTT. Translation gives CASSLGQAFNQPQHF. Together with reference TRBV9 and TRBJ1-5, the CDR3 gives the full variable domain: DSGVTQTPKHLITATGQRVTLRCSPRSGDLSVYWYQQSLDQGLQFLIQYYNGEERAKGNILERFSAQQFPDLHSELNLSSLELGDSALYFCASSLGQAFNQPQHFGDGTRLSIL.

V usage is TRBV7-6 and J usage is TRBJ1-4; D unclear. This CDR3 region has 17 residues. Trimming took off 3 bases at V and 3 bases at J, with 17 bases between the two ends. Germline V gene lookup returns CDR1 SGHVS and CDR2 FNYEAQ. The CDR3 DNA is TGTGCCAGCAGCTTGGACTTCTTCGCCACTCCTAATGAAAAACTGTTTTTT. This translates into CASSLDFFATPNEKLFF.

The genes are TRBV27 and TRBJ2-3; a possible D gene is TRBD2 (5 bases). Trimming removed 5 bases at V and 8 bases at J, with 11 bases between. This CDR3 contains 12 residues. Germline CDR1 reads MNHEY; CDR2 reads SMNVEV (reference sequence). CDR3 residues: CASSPRGGTQYF. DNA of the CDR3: TGTGCCAGCAGTCCGCGAGGAGGTACGCAGTATTTT.

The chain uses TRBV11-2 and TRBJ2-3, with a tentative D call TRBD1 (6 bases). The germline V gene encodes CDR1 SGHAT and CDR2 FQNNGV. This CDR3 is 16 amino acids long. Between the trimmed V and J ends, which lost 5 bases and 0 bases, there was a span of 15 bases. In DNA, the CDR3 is TGTGCCAGCAGCCCCGGACAGTTATCTAGCACAGATACGCAGTATTTT. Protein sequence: CASSPGQLSSTDTQYF.

CDR3 nucleotide sequence: TGTGCCAGCAGCCAAGACAGGGGAGGGTCTGGAAACACCATATATTTT. This encodes CASSQDRGGSGNTIYF. This sequence joins TRBV4-2 and TRBJ1-3, with D perhaps matching TRBD1 (6 bases). Germline-derived CDR1 and CDR2 are LGHNA and YNFKEQ. The CDR3 runs to 16 residues. With 0 bases removed from V and 1 base from J, the gap between germline ends came to 10 bases.

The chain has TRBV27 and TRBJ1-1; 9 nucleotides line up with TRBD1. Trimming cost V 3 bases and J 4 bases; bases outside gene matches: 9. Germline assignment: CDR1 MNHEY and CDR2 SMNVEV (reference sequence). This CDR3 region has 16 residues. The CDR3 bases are TGTGCCAGCAGTTTTCTCGGACAGGGGACGGGCACTGAAGCTTTCTTT. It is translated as CASSFLGQGTGTEAFF.

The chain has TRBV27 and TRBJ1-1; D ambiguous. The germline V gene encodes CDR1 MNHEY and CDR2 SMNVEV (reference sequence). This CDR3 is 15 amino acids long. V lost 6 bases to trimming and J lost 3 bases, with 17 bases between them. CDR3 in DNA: TGTGCCAGCAGGCAAACATCACGGGTGGACACTGAAGCTTTCTTT. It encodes CASRQTSRVDTEAFF.

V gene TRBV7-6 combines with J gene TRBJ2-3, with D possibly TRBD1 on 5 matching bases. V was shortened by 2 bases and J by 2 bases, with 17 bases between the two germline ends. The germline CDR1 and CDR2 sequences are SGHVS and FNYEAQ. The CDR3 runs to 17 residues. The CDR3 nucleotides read TGTGCCAGCAGCTTACAAGATTCAGGGTTCACCACAGATACGCAGTATTTT. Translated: CASSLQDSGFTTDTQYF. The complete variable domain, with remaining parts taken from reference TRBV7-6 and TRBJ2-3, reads GAGVSQSPRYKVTKRGQDVALRCDPISGHVSLYWYRQALGQGPEFLTYFNYEAQQDKSGLPNDRFSAERPEGSISTLTIQRTEQRDSAMYRCASSLQDSGFTTDTQYFGPGTRLTVL.

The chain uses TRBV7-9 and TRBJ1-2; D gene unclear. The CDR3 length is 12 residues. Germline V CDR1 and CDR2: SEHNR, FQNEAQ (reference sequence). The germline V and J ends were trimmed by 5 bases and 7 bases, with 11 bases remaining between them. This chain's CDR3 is CASSPSGGGYTF. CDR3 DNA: TGTGCCAGCAGCCCCTCTGGCGGTGGCTACACCTTC.

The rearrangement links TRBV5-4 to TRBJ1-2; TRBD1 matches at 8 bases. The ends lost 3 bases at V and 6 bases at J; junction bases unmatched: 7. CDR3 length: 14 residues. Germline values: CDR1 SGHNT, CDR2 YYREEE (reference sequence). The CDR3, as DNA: TGTGCCAGCAGCTATCAACAGGGGGTTAATGGCTACACCTTC. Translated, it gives CASSYQQGVNGYTF.